This T cell receptor beta chain was identified in a study of T cell changes during pregnancy in multiple sclerosis. Only a few counts were recorded for this clone. The same CDR3 can be traced to other DNA sequences in this sample. V was cut by 6 bases and J by 5 bases, with 14 bases left in between. This CDR3 region has 14 residues. The V gene's germline CDR1 is MNHEY and CDR2 SMNVEV (reference sequence). Here immunoSEQ multiplex PCR was the method, and the copy in TCRdb shows in-frame clones only, minus some. The sample includes 70,000 to 100,000 clones, roughly 93% of them seen just once. This chain connects TRBV27 to TRBJ2-1; D might be TRBD1 (6 bases). The material was peripheral blood, obtained in the third trimester of pregnancy. The receptor was derived from a female donor in good health, enrolled as a control in a pregnancy study. The CDR3 protein is CASRKGGVNNEQFF. The CDR3 DNA follows: TGTGCCAGCAGAAAAGGGGGAGTTAACAATGAGCAGTTCTTC.